This T cell receptor (beta chain) emerged from a study of T cells after yellow fever vaccination. Points from the study as a whole: By day 5 rather than day 15, the secondary response had peaked, though it was weaker. Clonotype sharing between CD4 and CD8 compartments was small.

In regard to this clonotype: No antigen is known for it.

Template-switching 5'RACE yielded the TCR cDNA; a universal primer site and UMIs were added in the process. TCRdb ran MiXCR on the 5' RACE reads and lists one entry per CDR3 protein. The data show 340,000 or so distinct CDR3 sequences, around 12% seen once. CDR3 length: 13 residues. V lost 2 bases, J lost 3 bases, and 8 bases lay in between. Germline V CDR1 and CDR2: SGHRS, YFSETQ. Sample: CD4+ T cells sorted from PBMCs, taken 15 days after the yellow fever booster vaccination. The rearrangement joins TRBV5-1 to TRBJ2-5, with D unclear. The origin of this receptor is a man aged 18 to 29 who received the YFV17D yellow fever vaccine. CDR3 sequence (DNA): TGCGCCAGCAGCTTTGATATGGAAGAGACCCAGTACTTC. It specifies CASSFDMEETQYF.